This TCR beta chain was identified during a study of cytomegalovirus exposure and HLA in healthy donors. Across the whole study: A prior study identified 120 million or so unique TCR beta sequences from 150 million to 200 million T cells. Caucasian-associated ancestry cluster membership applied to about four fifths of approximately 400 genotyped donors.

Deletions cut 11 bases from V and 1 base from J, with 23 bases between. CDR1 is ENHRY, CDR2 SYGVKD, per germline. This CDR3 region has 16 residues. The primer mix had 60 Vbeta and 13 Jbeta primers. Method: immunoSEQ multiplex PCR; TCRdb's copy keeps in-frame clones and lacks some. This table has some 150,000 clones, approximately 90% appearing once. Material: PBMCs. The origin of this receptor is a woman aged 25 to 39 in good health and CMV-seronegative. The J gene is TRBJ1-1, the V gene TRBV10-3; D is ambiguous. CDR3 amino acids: CAVRPSLDVTNTEAFF. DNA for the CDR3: TGTGCCGTCCGTCCCAGTCTAGATGTAACGAACACTGAAGCTTTCTTT.